Below, one TCR beta chain is given with its context. Its cognate antigen has yet to be identified. The input lacks base qualities; no much larger clone sits a single base away. The cohort comprised fewer than 700 healthy bone marrow donors. Cohort members were all nominally healthy when sampled, although unrecorded immune exposures were likely present. The donor tested CMV seropositive and was one of the 289 seropositive cohort members. A peripheral blood sample was provided by each donor, and peripheral blood mononuclear cells were used for TCR beta sequencing. The Qiagen DNeasy Blood Extraction Kit was used to extract genomic DNA from the blood cell samples. The source of the sample is a study of cytomegalovirus exposure and HLA in healthy donors (dated by TCRdb to between 2016 and 2019). In the study overall: In an earlier analysis of 587 of the donors, around 290 Gb of sequence data and about 110 million unique TCR beta sequences from about 179 million T cells were reported. The study profiled the T cell repertoires of about 640 subjects by immunosequencing and related them to cytomegalovirus serostatus. Roughly five DR-DQ haplotypes were handled as single units for association and clustering because linkage in the cohort was strong. Donor age, sex, ethnicity and CMV serostatus were collected together with the repertoire data. Of the roughly 400 genotyped donors, roughly 80% were placed in the genetic ancestry cluster associated with self-reported Caucasian donors. In a later analysis, previously published TCR beta repertoires from 666 donors were re-analyzed and high-resolution HLA genotyping was added so that TCR occurrence patterns could be studied. Along with the roughly 700-subject first cohort, a separate validation cohort of some 130 different subjects was used. The study aimed to test whether cataloging public T cell receptors could reveal signatures of past pathogen exposure. Both class I and class II loci were covered by HLA typing, at four-digit resolution. A later genetic analysis took genome-wide SNP genotypes for 398 of the 666 donors and used that subset as a discovery cohort. Roughly 300 gigabases of sequencing data and tens of millions of unique TCR sequences were included in an early release covering over 600 HLA-typed donors. Rather than drawing on any new phenotypic data, the later analysis identified candidate immune exposures from TCR beta sequences and the way those sequences occurred across donors. Every discovery cohort repertoire had been produced on one sequencing platform. Across roughly 420 genotyped donors of the cohort, an average of 235,054 unique TCR beta nucleotide sequences per donor were sequenced, and around 19% of those sequences were non-productive. The number of donors typed differed by locus, with 629-630 for A, B, C, DRB1 and DQB1, about 500 for DQA1, approximately 580 for DPA1, and around 430 for DPB1. The study combined high-throughput TCR immunosequencing, statistical association of individual TCRs with disease status, and machine learning to predict cytomegalovirus infection status. An earlier analysis of some 600 of the donors applied high-throughput TCR beta sequencing to assess whether each TCR beta V gene segment acted as functional or pseudogenic.

Here is what the overall study found, with its caveats: A further reported finding was that TCR beta sequences accurately predicted the HLA-A and HLA-B alleles for most subjects in the first cohort. In an earlier analysis of more than 450 of the donors, most TCR beta V segments were observed in productive rearrangements about 87% or about 30% of the time, broadly matching IMGT annotations. A later analysis reported that several top co-occurrence clusters appeared linked to parvovirus B19, influenza, CMV and Epstein-Barr virus. For the cohort, immune exposure information was limited to CMV serostatus. A later analysis associated 15,000 to 20,000 TCR beta sequences with specific HLA alleles at a false discovery rate of 0.05. Linkage disequilibrium might explain the correlated functional status among segregating V segments, but an unknown experimental factor could not be ruled out. According to a later analysis, most CMV-associated TCR beta chains appeared to be HLA-restricted, and the HLA associations seemed to be driven largely by CMV exposure. In both the original and validation cohorts, the classifier was reported to diagnose cytomegalovirus status with high specificity and sensitivity. According to the authors, the approach could potentially be generalized to other disease states and immunological phenotypes. Assigning TCR associations to individual alleles was difficult when HLA alleles, especially DR and DQ, strongly co-occurred. The sequencing pipeline was judged likely to have produced a cluster of highly shared sequence variants as a technical artifact. Compared with equally common non-associated chains, HLA-associated TCR beta chains in a later analysis were more clonally expanded and had lower generation probabilities. Only TCR beta chains were sequenced in this cohort, and the absence of alpha or paired-chain data limited detectable features. A later analysis found that TCR association rates varied across HLA loci, with DRB1 alleles showing the most associated TCRs and HLA-C alleles the fewest. Because HLA typing was missing for some donors at each locus, association tests included only the typed subset. Across donors, most TCR sequences were observed very rarely, whereas some public TCRs were present in many individuals. In a later genetic analysis, fewer N-insertions in productive TCRs were reported among donors in an Asian-associated ancestry cluster than the 666-donor mean. Sequencing depth was assumed to be roughly uniform across donors in the presence/absence analyses, though that assumption may not hold. In vitro tests confirmed that a few of the cytomegalovirus-associated TCR beta chains recognize cytomegalovirus antigens. Because counts were too low, more than 15 rarely observed V segments, including chromosome 9 orphons, were excluded from the earlier analysis of around 590 of the donors. V-gene and J-gene trimming of TCR beta chains was associated with a missense DCLRE1C variant in a later genetic analysis, and the association was replicated in an independent cohort. The study listed 170 or so TCR beta chains as associated with cytomegalovirus.

The library was generated by the immunoSEQ multiplex PCR assay. The multiplex PCR relied on a mix of 60 forward primers for TCR Vbeta segments and 13 reverse primers for TCR Jbeta segments. The CDR3 region of rearranged TCR beta genes was amplified from genomic DNA by a multiplex PCR assay. The Illumina HiSeq System was used to sequence the amplified TCR beta libraries as 87-base-pair reads. The original methods were these. In a later analysis, roughly 80 million unique TCR beta chains were counted across the 500 to 700 repertoires, and around 10 million of these chains were shared by at least two donors. Raw reads were error-corrected and collapsed into unique sequences with a nearest-neighbor algorithm that merged closely related sequences to remove PCR and sequencing errors. To assign V, D and J gene segments, CDR3 sequences were aligned to IMGT reference sequences. For a sequence to be retained, a match of at least six nucleotides to both a V gene segment and a J gene segment was required. Rearrangements were called productive when the CDR3 lacked stop codons and stayed in frame with V and J; all others were non-productive. CDR3 was defined by IMGT convention, running from the second conserved V-encoded cysteine to the conserved J-encoded phenylalanine. Sequences without an unambiguous match to a single V gene segment were excluded from the earlier analysis of over 500 of the donors. In an earlier analysis of some 590 of the donors, V segments were called functional above 56.7% productive rearrangements and were called segregating when the between-donor standard deviation exceeded 5%. A statistical classification framework was built to diagnose cytomegalovirus status from the catalog of TCR beta chain sequences. In a later analysis, V and J genes were assigned by comparing TCR nucleotide sequences against IMGT/GENE-DB human TR gene sequences. The TCRdist pipeline was used in a later analysis to assign CDR3 sequences and most-parsimonious VDJ recombination scenarios. In a later analysis, every TCR beta chain was defined by the combination of its CDR3 amino acid sequence and its V-gene family, and reads without a unique V-gene family were dropped. As a way to deal with suspected cross-contamination and a sequencing artifact, a later analysis dropped 500 to 700 nucleotide sequences that were highly shared and had low generation probability. A later analysis calculated a clonal expansion index for each public chain from normalized within-repertoire ranks of inferred template counts. In a later analysis, generation probabilities were computed with a VDJ recombination model fitted to out-of-frame rearrangements, and the resulting probabilities were checked against IGoR. In a later analysis, hypergeometric tests were used to score TCR-TCR, TCR-HLA and TCR-CMV co-occurrence, with a repertoire-size bias correction applied to TCR pairs. To estimate false discovery rates, a later analysis permuted the HLA or CMV assignments 20 times. In a later analysis, co-occurring TCRs were grouped with DBSCAN, and TCRdist sequence similarity was added when clustering was performed within HLA-allele-positive subsets. Co-occurrence clustering excluded repertoires with fewer than 30,000 or more than 120,000 public chains, plus five with anomalous nucleotide sharing. The table was pulled from immuneACCESS by TCRdb, which kept in-frame rearrangements only. Such tables lose some clones; where checked, under half of the loss comes from unresolved V genes, and the rest has no known cause. The DNA was the basis for D and trimming; V, J and clone size are from that table. For this sample there are about 140,000 clones; around 80% appear just once. Roughly 1.4% of the sample goes to the ten largest clones.

Material: PBMCs. The clonotype originates from a man aged 25-45 years in good health and CMV-seropositive.

The DNA reads as follows: TGTGCCAGCAGCCCGGACAGGGTAGGATGGCAGTACTTC. Translation gives CASSPDRVGWQYF. The chain joins TRBV14 to TRBJ2-7, and TRBD1 matches 8 of the central bases. Here V drops 4 bases and J drops 9 bases, and the junction holds 8 bases not matched to any gene. As encoded in the germline V gene, CDR1 is SGHDN while CDR2 is FVKESK. The CDR3 runs 13 residues from the cysteine to the phenylalanine. Only the CDR3 portion is preserved as DNA: 39 bases, with reading frame beginning at the first base.